The source of this T cell receptor beta chain is a study of cytomegalovirus exposure and HLA in healthy donors. Whole-study findings and limits: The study put 150 or so TCR beta chains on its list as cytomegalovirus-associated. V- and J-gene trimming in TCR beta was tied to a missense DCLRE1C variant by an analysis performed later.

Germline CDR1 reads SGHDT; CDR2 reads YYEEEE. The CDR3 is 15 residues long. V lost 2 bases and J lost 8; bases outside the gene matches: 9. It was with 60 Vbeta and 13 Jbeta primers that the PCR ran. This table comes from immunoSEQ multiplex PCR, and its TCRdb copy is limited to in-frame clones, with some not included. Found here are approximately 210,000 clones; the top ten clones hold over 0.75%. Of note for this clone: Its antigen is not known.

The rearrangement uses TRBV5-6 and TRBJ2-1, with TRBD2 matching 8 bases. Specimen: PBMCs. This TCR was recovered from a woman aged 25 to 39 in good health and CMV-seropositive. CDR3 region: CASSFAGGAGDEQFF. CDR3 sequence (DNA): TGTGCCAGCAGCTTTGCGGGGGGCGCGGGCGATGAGCAGTTCTTC.